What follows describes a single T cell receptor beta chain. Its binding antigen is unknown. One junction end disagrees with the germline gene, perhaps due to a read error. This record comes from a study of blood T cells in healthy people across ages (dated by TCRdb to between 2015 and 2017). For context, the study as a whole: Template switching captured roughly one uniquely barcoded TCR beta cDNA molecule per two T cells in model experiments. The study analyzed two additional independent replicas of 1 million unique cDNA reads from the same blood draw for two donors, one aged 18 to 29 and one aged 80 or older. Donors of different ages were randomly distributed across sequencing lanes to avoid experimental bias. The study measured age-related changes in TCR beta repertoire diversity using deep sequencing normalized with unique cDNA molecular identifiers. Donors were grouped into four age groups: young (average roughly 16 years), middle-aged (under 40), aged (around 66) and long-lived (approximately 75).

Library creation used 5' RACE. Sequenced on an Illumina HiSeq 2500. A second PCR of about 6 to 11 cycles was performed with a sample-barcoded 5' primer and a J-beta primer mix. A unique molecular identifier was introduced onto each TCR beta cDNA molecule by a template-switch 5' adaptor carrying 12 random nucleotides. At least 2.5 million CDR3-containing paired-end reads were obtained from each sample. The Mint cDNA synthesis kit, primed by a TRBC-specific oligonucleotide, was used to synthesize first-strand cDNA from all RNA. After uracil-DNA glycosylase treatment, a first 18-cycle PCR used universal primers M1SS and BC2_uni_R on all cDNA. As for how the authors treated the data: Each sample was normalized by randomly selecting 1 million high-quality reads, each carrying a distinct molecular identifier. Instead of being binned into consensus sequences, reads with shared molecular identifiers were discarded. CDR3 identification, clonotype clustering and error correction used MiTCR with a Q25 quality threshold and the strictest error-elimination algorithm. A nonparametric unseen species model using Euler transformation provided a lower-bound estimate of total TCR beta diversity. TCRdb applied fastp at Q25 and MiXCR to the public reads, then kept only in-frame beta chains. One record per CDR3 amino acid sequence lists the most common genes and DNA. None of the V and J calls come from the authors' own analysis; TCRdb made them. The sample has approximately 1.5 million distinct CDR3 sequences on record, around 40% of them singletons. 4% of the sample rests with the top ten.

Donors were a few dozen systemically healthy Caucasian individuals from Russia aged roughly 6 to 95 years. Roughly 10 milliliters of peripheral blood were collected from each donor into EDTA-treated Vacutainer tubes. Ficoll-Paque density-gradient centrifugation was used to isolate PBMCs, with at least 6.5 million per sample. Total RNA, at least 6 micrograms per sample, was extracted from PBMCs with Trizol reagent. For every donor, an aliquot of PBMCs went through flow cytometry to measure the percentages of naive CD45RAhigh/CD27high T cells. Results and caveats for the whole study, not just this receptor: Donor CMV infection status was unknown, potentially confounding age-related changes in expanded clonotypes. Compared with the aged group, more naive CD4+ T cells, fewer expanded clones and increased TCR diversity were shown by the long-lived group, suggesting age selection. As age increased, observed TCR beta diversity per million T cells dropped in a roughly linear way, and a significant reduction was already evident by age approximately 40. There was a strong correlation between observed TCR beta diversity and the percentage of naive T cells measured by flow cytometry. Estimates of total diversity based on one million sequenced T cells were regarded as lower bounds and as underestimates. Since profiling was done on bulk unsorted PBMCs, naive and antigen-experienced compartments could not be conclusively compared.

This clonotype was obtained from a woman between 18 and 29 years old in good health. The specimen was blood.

The nucleotide sequence reads TGTGCTAGCAGCCACCCAGGGGGTACGCAGTATTTT. Translated, this is CASSHPGGTQYF. The chain couples TRBV7-7 to TRBJ2-3, with 7 bases matching TRBD1. CDR1 SSHAT and CDR2 FNYEAQ are derived from the germline V gene (reference sequence). Inclusive of the bounding cysteine and phenylalanine, the CDR3 is 12 residues long. Just CDR3 DNA is preserved here, 36 bases in frame from base 1.